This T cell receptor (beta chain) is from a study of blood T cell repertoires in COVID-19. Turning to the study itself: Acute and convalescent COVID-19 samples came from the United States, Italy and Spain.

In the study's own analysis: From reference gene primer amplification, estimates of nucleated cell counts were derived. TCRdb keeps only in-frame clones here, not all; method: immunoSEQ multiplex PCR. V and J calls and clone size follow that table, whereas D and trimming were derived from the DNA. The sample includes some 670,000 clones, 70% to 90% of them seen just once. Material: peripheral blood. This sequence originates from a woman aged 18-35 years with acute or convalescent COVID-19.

CDR3 amino acids: CASGPGTGDYNSPLHF. DNA for the CDR3: TGCGCCAGCGGGCCCGGGACAGGGGATTATAATTCACCCCTCCACTTT. This chain joins TRBV4-3 and TRBJ1-6; 10 bases agree with TRBD1. This CDR3 contains 16 residues. CDR1 and CDR2 from the germline V gene are LGHNA and YSLEER. The V segment lost 8 bases and the J segment 4 bases; nucleotides outside the gene matches: 8.